One and the same sample provided the 28 T cell receptor beta chains below, sequenced in a study of tumor-infiltrating lymphocytes in localized non-small cell lung cancer. Assay used: immunoSEQ multiplex PCR; TCRdb lists only in-frame clones, some missing. The sample shows about 8,400 clones, approximately 79% of them seen only once. Material: uninvolved lung tissue not adjacent to the tumor. The source is a human donor with non-small cell lung cancer.

This chain links TRBV2 with TRBJ2-1, with D perhaps assigned TRBD1 or TRBD2 (5 bases each). Trimming shortened V by 3 bases and J by 9 bases, and 12 bases separated the two germline ends. The CDR3 covers 13 residues. Per germline, CDR1 SNHLY and CDR2 FYNNEI. In DNA form, the CDR3 reads TGTGCCAGCAGTGAGGGACCCCGGGTTGAGCAGTTCTTC. This sequence encodes CASSEGPRVEQFF.

This clone showed up just a few times. The chain uses TRBV27 and TRBJ1-4, with 8 bases identical to TRBD1. V gave up 0 bases and J gave up 11 bases; unmatched junction bases: 8. This CDR3 is 15 amino acids long. Germline V lookup: CDR1 MNHEY, CDR2 SMNVEV (reference sequence). CDR3 nucleotide sequence: TGTGCCAGCAGTTTATCGGCCAGGGGGCTTGGGAAACTGTTTTTT. It codes for CASSLSARGLGKLFF.

The V and J genes are TRBV5-6 and TRBJ2-7; D not certain. V lost 4 bases and J 7 bases, leaving 12 bases between the germline ends. CDR1 is SGHDT and CDR2 is YYEEEE in the germline V gene. The CDR3 is 12 amino acids. This CDR3 reads CASSVVESEQYF. The CDR3 coding sequence is TGTGCCAGCAGCGTTGTAGAATCTGAGCAGTACTTC.

The J gene is TRBJ1-3, the V gene TRBV10-3, with 7 bases that match TRBD1. V lost 8 bases, J lost 9 bases, and 4 bases stayed unmatched. Germline V lookup: CDR1 ENHRY, CDR2 SYGVKD. The CDR3 sequence is 11 residues long. CDR3 DNA sequence: TGTGCCATCGGATCAGGGGGCACCATATATTTT. This encodes CAIGSGGTIYF.

The chain joins TRBV29-1 to TRBJ1-2, with D maybe TRBD1 (6 bases). CDR1 is SQVTM, CDR2 ANQGSEA, per germline. Deletions cut 7 bases from V and 8 bases from J, with 17 bases between. The CDR3 is 12 amino acids. The CDR3 spells CSAPAGQIGYTF. CDR3 in DNA: TGCAGCGCCCCCGCAGGACAGATAGGCTACACCTTC.

In its sample, this clone was seen a few times. V and J are TRBV9 and TRBJ1-5; TRBD1 might be the D (5 bases). From germline, CDR1 is SGDLS and CDR2 YYNGEE. The V end was cut by 8 bases, the J end by 4 bases, with 19 bases between. CDR3 length: 15 residues. The CDR3 protein is CARQSQGLGNQPQHF. The CDR3 coding sequence is TGTGCCAGACAGTCCCAGGGCTTGGGGAATCAGCCCCAGCATTTT.

The J gene is TRBJ1-1, the V gene TRBV6-5, with D perhaps matching TRBD1 (5 bases). The germline V gene encodes CDR1 MNHEY and CDR2 SVGAGI. The CDR3 covers 11 residues. V lost 8 bases, J lost 8 bases, and 12 bases lay in between. CDR3 bases: TGTGCCAGCGAGAAGGGGCTCGAAGCTTTCTTT. Its protein is CASEKGLEAFF.

The rearrangement links TRBV30 to TRBJ2-1, with 10 nucleotides matching TRBD2. The CDR3 spans 18 residues. Per the germline V gene, CDR1 is GTSNPN and CDR2 is SVGIG (reference sequence). The V gene end was trimmed by 0 bases and the J gene end by 0 bases; junction bases not matched to a gene: 8. The CDR3 DNA is TGTGCCTGGAGTGTACCTAGCGGGAGCCGAAGCTCCTACAATGAGCAGTTCTTC. Residues: CAWSVPSGSRSSYNEQFF. The complete variable domain, with remaining parts taken from reference TRBV30 and TRBJ2-1, reads SQTIHQWPATLVQPVGSPLSLECTVEGTSNPNLYWYRQAAGRGLQLLFYSVGIGQISSEVPQNLSASRPQDRQFILSSKKLLLSDSGFYLCAWSVPSGSRSSYNEQFFGPGTRLTVL.

The chain has TRBV27 and TRBJ2-3; 7 bases agree with TRBD2. The V and J ends lost 8 bases and 6 bases, in that order; junction bases with no gene match: 2. The germline V gene encodes CDR1 MNHEY and CDR2 SMNVEV (reference sequence). The CDR3 has 11 amino acids. The chain's CDR3 is CASGGVDTQYF. For the CDR3, the DNA is TGTGCCAGCGGGGGGGTGGATACGCAGTATTTT.

The chain is built from TRBV11-2 and TRBJ2-2, with D perhaps assigned TRBD1 or TRBD2 (5 bases each). The CDR3 has 15 amino acids. V was clipped by 4 bases and J by 4 bases, with 13 bases between them. CDR1 and CDR2 from the germline V gene are SGHAT and FQNNGV. CDR3 residues: CASSWDRQGTGELFF. CDR3 DNA sequence: TGTGCCAGCAGCTGGGACCGCCAGGGCACCGGGGAGCTGTTTTTT.

This sequence joins TRBV12-5 and TRBJ2-2; a weak D match, TRBD1 (5 bases). The germline CDR1 and CDR2 sequences are LGHNT and FRNRAP. Between the trimmed V and J ends, which lost 2 bases and 4 bases, there was a span of 11 bases. This CDR3 is 15 amino acids long. The CDR3 DNA follows: TGTGCTAGTGGTTTGCTCCAGGGTGGCACCGGGGAGCTGTTTTTT. Its translation: CASGLLQGGTGELFF.

This clone showed up just a few times. The genes are TRBV6-1 and TRBJ2-7, with a weak D call TRBD1 (5 bases). Per germline, CDR1 MNHNS and CDR2 SASEGT. V was trimmed by 6 bases and J by 0 bases, leaving 12 bases between them. The CDR3 spans 14 residues. CDR3: CASRYRLSSYEQYF. The CDR3 bases are TGTGCCAGCAGATACAGGCTGAGCTCCTACGAGCAGTACTTC.

This chain connects TRBV30 to TRBJ2-1, with D perhaps TRBD1 (6 bases). CDR1 and CDR2 from the germline V gene are GTSNPN and SVGIG (reference sequence). V shed 0 bases and J shed 8 bases, with 17 bases lying between them. CDR3 length: 15 amino acids. The CDR3 region has the DNA TGTGCCTGGAGTGTACCGGTTAGGGGGAGTTATGAGCAGTTCTTC. Translation: CAWSVPVRGSYEQFF.

The gene calls are TRBV30 and TRBJ2-5; D unresolved. V dropped 3 bases and J dropped 0 bases, with 2 bases sitting between them. The CDR3 length is 11 residues. Germline CDR1 reads GTSNPN; CDR2 reads SVGIG (reference sequence). The CDR3 protein is CAWRDQETQYF. CDR3 bases: TGTGCCTGGAGGGACCAAGAGACCCAGTACTTC.

This chain connects TRBV9 to TRBJ1-2; 7 nucleotides line up with TRBD1. Per the germline V gene, CDR1 is SGDLS and CDR2 is YYNGEE. The V segment lost 5 bases and the J segment 6 bases; nucleotides outside the gene matches: 4. The CDR3 totals 12 residues. The CDR3 here is CASRSDRHGYTF. In nucleotides, the CDR3 is TGTGCCAGCAGGTCGGACAGGCATGGCTACACCTTC. Based on the CDR3 plus reference TRBV9 and TRBJ1-2, the full variable domain is DSGVTQTPKHLITATGQRVTLRCSPRSGDLSVYWYQQSLDQGLQFLIQYYNGEERAKGNILERFSAQQFPDLHSELNLSSLELGDSALYFCASRSDRHGYTFGSGTRLTVV.

The chain recombines TRBV4-1 with TRBJ2-7; no clear D. This CDR3 comprises 13 residues. Germline V gives CDR1 MGHRA, CDR2 YSYEKL. V gave up 1 base and J gave up 2 bases, with 6 bases separating them. The CDR3, as DNA: TGCGCCAGCAGCCAAGGCGATGCCTACGAGCAGTACTTC. Encoded protein: CASSQGDAYEQYF.

This clone showed up just a few times. J is TRBJ1-5 and V is TRBV5-1, with D unclear. Trimming left V 0 bases short and J 0 bases short, with 4 bases between. The germline V gene has CDR1 SGHRS and CDR2 YFSETQ. The CDR3 runs to 14 residues. CDR3 bases: TGCGCCAGCAGCTTGGACATTAGCAATCAGCCCCAGCATTTT. Protein: CASSLDISNQPQHF. Supplemented by reference TRBV5-1 and TRBJ1-5, the full variable domain reads KAGVTQTPRYLIKTRGQQVTLSCSPISGHRSVSWYQQTPGQGLQFLFEYFSETQRNKGNFPGRFSGRQFSNSRSEMNVSTLELGDSALYLCASSLDISNQPQHFGDGTRLSIL.

V usage is TRBV19 and J usage is TRBJ1-5; D may be TRBD1 (6 bases). V gave up 8 bases and J gave up 1 base, with 12 bases separating them. The CDR3 sequence is 14 residues long. The V gene's germline CDR1 is LNHDA and CDR2 SQIVND (reference sequence). The CDR3 DNA sequence: TGTGCCAGTCATAGAGGACAGAGCAATCAGCCCCAGCATTTT. Translated, it gives CASHRGQSNQPQHF.

The chain links TRBV9 to TRBJ1-2; TRBD1 aligns across 10 bases. Germline values: CDR1 SGDLS, CDR2 YYNGEE. V lost 4 bases to trimming and J lost 8 bases; unmatched junction nucleotides: 8. This CDR3 is built from 14 residues. The CDR3 sequence is CASSSRQGAKGYTF. For the CDR3, the DNA is TGTGCCAGCAGCTCCCGACAGGGGGCGAAGGGCTACACCTTC.

This chain links TRBV28 with TRBJ1-3; D uncertain. This CDR3 has 16 amino acids. Trimming took off 6 bases at V and 2 bases at J, with 17 bases between the two ends. The V gene's germline CDR1 is MDHEN and CDR2 SYDVKM. This chain's CDR3 is CASSLIPGGTGNTIYF. The CDR3 nucleotides are TGTGCCAGCAGCTTGATTCCCGGAGGTACTGGAAACACCATATATTTT.

In its sample, this clone was seen a few times. This chain uses TRBV6-4 with TRBJ2-6, with D unclear. V lost 3 bases and J lost 4, with 4 bases in between. The CDR3 loop spans 13 amino acids. Germline CDR1 is MRHNA and CDR2 is SNTAGT. The CDR3 DNA reads TGTGCCAGCAGTGAAACCGGGGCCAACGTCCTGACTTTC. Translation: CASSETGANVLTF.

This clone counts as medium-sized. DNA of the CDR3: TGTGCCAGCAGCTCCCAACTCGGTGAGCAGTTCTTC. Protein: CASSSQLGEQFF. This chain uses TRBV7-3 with TRBJ2-1; D is uncertain. Germline CDR1 is SGHTA and CDR2 is FQGTGA. The germline V and J ends were trimmed by 4 bases and 9 bases, with 10 bases remaining between them. The CDR3 contains 12 residues. The variable domain in full, with the rest retrieved from reference TRBV7-3 and TRBJ2-1, is GAGVSQTPSNKVTEKGKYVELRCDPISGHTALYWYRQSLGQGPEFLIYFQGTGAADDSGLPNDRFFAVRPEGSVSTLKIQRTERGDSAVYLCASSSQLGEQFFGPGTRLTVL.

The V call is TRBV7-6, the J call TRBJ2-3, with a weak D call TRBD2 (6 bases). Germline CDR1 is SGHVS and CDR2 is FNYEAQ. This CDR3 comprises 14 residues. V was trimmed by 5 bases and J by 0 bases, leaving 9 bases between them. CDR3 sequence reads: CASSPGTSTDTQYF. As DNA, the CDR3 is TGTGCCAGCAGCCCCGGGACTAGCACAGATACGCAGTATTTT.

The rearrangement joins TRBV7-6 to TRBJ2-1, with no clear D. Germline assignment: CDR1 SGHVS and CDR2 FNYEAQ. V was pared by 4 bases and J by 5 bases, with 3 bases between. The CDR3 extends over 11 amino acids. The CDR3 region has the DNA TGTGCCAGCAGCTCAAACAATGAGCAGTTCTTC. The encoded protein is CASSSNNEQFF.

J is TRBJ1-5 and V is TRBV28; 10 bases match TRBD1. The germline V gene has CDR1 MDHEN and CDR2 SYDVKM. V lost 4 bases, J lost 3 bases, and 9 bases stayed unmatched. The CDR3 runs 17 residues. The CDR3 DNA reads TGTGCCAGCAGTTCTCGGACAGGGGGAGAGTACAATCAGCCCCAGCATTTT. Amino acids: CASSSRTGGEYNQPQHF.

V usage is TRBV10-3 and J usage is TRBJ1-2; D not certain. CDR3 size: 12 residues. Germline loops: CDR1 ENHRY, CDR2 SYGVKD. The V end was cut by 6 bases, the J end by 5 bases, with 10 bases between. CDR3 sequence: CAISESVYGYTF. The CDR3 DNA reads TGTGCCATCAGCGAATCAGTATATGGCTACACCTTC.

By sample fraction, this clone is large. J is TRBJ1-1 and V is TRBV5-3; a weak D match, TRBD1 (5 bases). TRBV5-3 is treated as an ORF (open reading frame) with a function not yet certain. This CDR3 is built from 15 residues. Trimming took 4 bases from V and 1 from J, leaving 14 bases between them. CDR3 sequence reads: CARSIAGYENTEAFF. The CDR3 DNA sequence: TGTGCCAGAAGCATAGCAGGGTATGAGAACACTGAAGCTTTCTTT.

The DNA of the CDR3 is TGTGCCAGTACTACGGATAACTATGGCTACACCTTC. It translates to CASTTDNYGYTF. The V gene is TRBV6-1, the J gene TRBJ1-2; no clear D gene. The CDR3 is 12 residues long. V was trimmed by 9 bases and J by 1 base, leaving 9 bases between them. Germline V gives CDR1 MNHNS, CDR2 SASEGT.